This T cell receptor beta chain appears in the sequencing data of a study of follicular helper T cells after annual influenza vaccination (TCRdb year 2017). Broadly, across the study: Blood was drawn on days 0, 7 and 28 after each seasonal influenza vaccination. To look at recall of cTfh clones, some subjects were tracked through successive annual vaccinations covering the 2013-2014, 2014-2015 and 2015-2016 seasons. One week after vaccination, a second recruited cohort of about a dozen subjects (Table S1) displayed a similar ICOS+CD38+ cTfh response. Multi-year samples were obtained from roughly 6 subjects, with two vaccination seasons covered for a few subjects and three seasons covered for two subjects. The 2013-2014 samples were cryopreserved, while the 2015 samples were processed right after collection.

On the study overall, not on this receptor specifically: Day 7 ICOS+CD38+ clones were most often found later in ICOS-CD38- cTfh, suggesting that subset may serve as a memory reservoir. Successive annual vaccinations recalled a recurrent oligoclonal ICOS+CD38+ cTfh response that contained tetramer and AIM influenza-specific clonotypes. ICOS+CD38+ cTfh clonality correlated with the frequency of that population, and its change correlated with the change in circulating plasmablast frequency. Because only 10-20% of the analyzed cells gave productive TCRB sequences, there was no way to sample rare clonotypes.

About this clone: The target of this receptor is not known. No much larger clonotype is one base removed from it; base qualities were not supplied.

Libraries were built with the immunoSEQ multiplex PCR assay. Adaptive Biotechnologies carried out TCRB amplification, library preparation, sequencing and preliminary bioinformatics at Survey level resolution. TCRB sequencing used multiplex PCR amplification of genomic DNA from sorted cTfh populations. The study's processing was this. Clonality was calculated in R as 1 minus normalized Shannon entropy, and the Gini index was calculated with the R package ineq. Overlap score was defined as the summed counts of shared sequences divided by the total counts of all sequences in both compared samples. Fisher's exact test, with an assumed theoretical repertoire of 10^7 TCRB sequences, was used to assess the significance of shared clonotypes. TCRdb obtained this table from immuneACCESS and retained in-frame rearrangements with V and J assigned. These tables miss some clones; where compared with another copy, unresolved V genes account for less than half of the shortfall, and the remainder is unexplained. V and J calls and clone size are as listed in that table; D and trimming were resolved from the DNA. Here the sample has fewer than 9,000 clones; approximately 91% occur a single time. The biggest ten clones account for approximately 0.7% of the sample.

This specimen's time point label, per the study, means: 2015-2016 season, 7 days after influenza vaccination. Adults received seasonal inactivated influenza vaccine (Fluvarix), and TCRB sequencing tracked sorted blood CD4 subsets before and after vaccination. To be eligible, subjects had to live in the community and must not have received influenza vaccine in the previous 6 months. Exclusions included influenza vaccine contraindications, substance abuse, HIV/AIDS, active malignancy, immunomodulatory medication and active illness such as respiratory infection. Per time point, between roughly 35 and 110 mL of blood was sampled. Circulating Tfh were defined as non-naive CD4+CXCR5+PD-1+ cells and sorted into ICOS+CD38+ and ICOS-CD38- fractions. PBMC were isolated using Ficoll-Paque PLUS or SepMate separation. Before DNA extraction, cell subsets were sorted from PBMC on a BD FACS Aria. The input for sequencing was CXCR5+ CD38- circulating T follicular helper cells from blood, taken 7 days after influenza vaccination. This specimen's cell subset or site label, per the study, means: circulating Tfh, non-naive CD4+CXCR5+PD-1+ (ICOS+CD38+ or ICOS-CD38-). The receptor was derived from an adult who received the influenza vaccine.

The CDR3 is CASSPLTDYRYEQYF. The bases read TGTGCCAGCAGCCCCTTGACTGACTATCGGTACGAGCAGTACTTC. The V gene is TRBV14 and the J gene is TRBJ2-7; matching of 5 bases hints at TRBD2 as the D gene. The CDR3 starts with the cysteine, ends with the phenylalanine, and has 15 residues. CDR3 DNA is the only sequence kept; it has 45 bases, read in frame from the first base. Cut back by 4 bases and 4 bases, the V and J ends lie 17 bases apart. The germline V gene yields SGHDN for CDR1 and FVKESK for CDR2.